The present T cell receptor (beta chain) was sequenced within a study of blood T cell repertoires in COVID-19. Some clones are missing from TCRdb's copy, which holds only in-frame ones; the method was immunoSEQ multiplex PCR. The table records about 260,000 clones, roughly 88% of them present only once. The CDR3 runs to 11 residues. V was pared by 4 bases and J by 7 bases, with 7 bases between. The germline V gene encodes CDR1 SNHLY and CDR2 FYNNEI. This clonotype originated in a woman aged 45-65 years who had recovered from COVID-19. The chain employs TRBV2 and TRBJ2-5; TRBD2 might be the D (5 bases). The source material was PBMCs or T cells enriched from blood (not recorded which). CDR3 sequence: CASSGRGTQYF. The CDR3 DNA is TGTGCCAGCAGTGGACGGGGGACCCAGTACTTC.